This TCR beta chain was captured in a study of glioma-infiltrating T cells after dendritic cell vaccination. Background on the study: Dendritic cell vaccine was injected intradermally three times, biweekly.

Study observations and caveats: No direct clonality-survival link was found; a diverse polyclonal response may matter.

V shed 1 base, J shed 2 bases, and the junction held 6 bases outside the gene matches. Germline-derived CDR1 and CDR2 are SGHVS and FNYEAQ. This CDR3 is 16 amino acids long. The primer mix had 60 V beta and 13 J beta primers. Here immunoSEQ multiplex PCR was the method, and the copy in TCRdb shows in-frame clones only, minus some. The sample lists around 89,000 clones; 85% to 90% were seen once. Comments on this clone: Its antigen is unknown.

The starting material was blood, obtained before dendritic cell vaccination. The chain uses TRBV7-6 and TRBJ2-3, with 7 nucleotides matching TRBD2. The sequence came from a human donor with glioblastoma. As DNA, the CDR3 is TGTGCCAGCAGCTTAGTGGCGGGGGAGGTCACAGATACGCAGTATTTT. Translation: CASSLVAGEVTDTQYF. Looking up the rest from reference TRBV7-6 and TRBJ2-3 gives the full variable domain: GAGVSQSPRYKVTKRGQDVALRCDPISGHVSLYWYRQALGQGPEFLTYFNYEAQQDKSGLPNDRFSAERPEGSISTLTIQRTEQRDSAMYRCASSLVAGEVTDTQYFGPGTRLTVL.